This T cell receptor (beta chain) came from a study of high-grade serous ovarian cancer treatment subgroups. Study-wide context: Samples averaged approximately 15,000 reads and 7,000 or so unique TCR beta rearrangements. General study results and limits: TCR relatedness rose with neoantigen level and trended with mutation load. These tumor repertoires lack spatial information from bulk sequencing. Different patients shared almost no repertoire; same-patient tumors shared roughly 0.11 to 0.8.

Comment on this clone: Its antigen remains unknown.

The V gene's germline CDR1 is SEHNR and CDR2 FQNEAQ (reference sequence). The ends were cut back, 5 bases at V and 6 bases at J, with 22 bases in the middle. The CDR3 is made up of 16 amino acids. The tumor samples were collected prior to definitive surgery or chemotherapy. Method: immunoSEQ multiplex PCR; TCRdb's copy keeps in-frame clones and lacks some. Here the sample spans some 20,000 clones, about three quarters being singletons. The V and J genes are TRBV7-9 and TRBJ1-2; D might be TRBD1 (6 bases). The material sequenced was tumor tissue. This clonotype was obtained from a human donor with high-grade serous ovarian cancer. The CDR3 loop is CASSPPGQQGNNGYTF. The CDR3 DNA reads as TGTGCCAGCAGCCCTCCGGGACAACAGGGAAATAATGGCTACACCTTC.